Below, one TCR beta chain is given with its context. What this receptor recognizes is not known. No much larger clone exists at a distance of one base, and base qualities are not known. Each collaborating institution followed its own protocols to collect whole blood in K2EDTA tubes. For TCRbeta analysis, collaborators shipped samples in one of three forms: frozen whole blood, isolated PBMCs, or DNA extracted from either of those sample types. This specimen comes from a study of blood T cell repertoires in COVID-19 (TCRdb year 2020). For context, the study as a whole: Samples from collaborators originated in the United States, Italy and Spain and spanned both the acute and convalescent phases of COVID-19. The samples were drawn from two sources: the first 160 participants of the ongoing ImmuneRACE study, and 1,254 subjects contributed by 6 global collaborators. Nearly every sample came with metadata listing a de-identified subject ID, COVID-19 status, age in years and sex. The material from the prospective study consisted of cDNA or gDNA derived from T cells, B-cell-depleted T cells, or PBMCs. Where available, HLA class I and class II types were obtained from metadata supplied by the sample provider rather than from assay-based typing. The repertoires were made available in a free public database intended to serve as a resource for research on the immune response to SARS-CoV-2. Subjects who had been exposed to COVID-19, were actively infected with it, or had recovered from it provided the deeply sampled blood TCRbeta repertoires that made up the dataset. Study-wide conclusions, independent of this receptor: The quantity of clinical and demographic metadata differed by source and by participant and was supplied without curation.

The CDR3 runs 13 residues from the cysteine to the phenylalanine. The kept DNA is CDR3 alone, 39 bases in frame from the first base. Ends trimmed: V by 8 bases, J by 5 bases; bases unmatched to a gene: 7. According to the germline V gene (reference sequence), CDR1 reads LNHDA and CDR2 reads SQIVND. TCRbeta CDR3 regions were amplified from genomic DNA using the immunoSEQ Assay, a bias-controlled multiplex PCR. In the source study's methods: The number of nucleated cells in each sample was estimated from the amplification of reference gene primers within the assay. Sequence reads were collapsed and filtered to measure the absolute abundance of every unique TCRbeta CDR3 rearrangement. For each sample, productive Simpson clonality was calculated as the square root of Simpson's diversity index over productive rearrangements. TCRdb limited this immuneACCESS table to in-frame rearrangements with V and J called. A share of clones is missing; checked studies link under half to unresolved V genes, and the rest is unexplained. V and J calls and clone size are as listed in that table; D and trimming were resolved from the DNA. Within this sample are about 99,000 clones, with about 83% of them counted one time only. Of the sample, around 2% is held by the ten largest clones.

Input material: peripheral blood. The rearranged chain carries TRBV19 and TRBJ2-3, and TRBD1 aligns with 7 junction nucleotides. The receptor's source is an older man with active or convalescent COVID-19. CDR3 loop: CASGQGVGDTQYF. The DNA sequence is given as TGTGCCAGTGGGCAGGGGGTTGGAGATACGCAGTATTTT.